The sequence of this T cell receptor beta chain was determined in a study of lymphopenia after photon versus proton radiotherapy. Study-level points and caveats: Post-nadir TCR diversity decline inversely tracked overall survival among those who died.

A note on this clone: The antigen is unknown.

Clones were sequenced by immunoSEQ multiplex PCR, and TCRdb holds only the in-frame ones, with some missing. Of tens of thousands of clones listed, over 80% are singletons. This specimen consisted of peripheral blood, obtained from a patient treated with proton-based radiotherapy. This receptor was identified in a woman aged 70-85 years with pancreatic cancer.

In nucleotides, the CDR3 is TGTGCCAGCAGAGGACAGCAAACCTTTGAAGCTTTCTTT. Translation gives CASRGQQTFEAFF. The V and J genes are TRBV2 and TRBJ1-1; D possibly corresponds to TRBD1 (6 bases). With 6 bases removed from V and 7 bases from J, the gap between germline ends came to 15 bases. Germline-derived CDR1 and CDR2 are SNHLY and FYNNEI. This CDR3 contains 13 residues.